The source of this T cell receptor beta chain is a study of CD8 T cells in ankylosing spondylitis. General study results and limits: Disease-linked clones proved CD8+ and comparatively uncommon in peripheral blood. A TCR beta motif of eight highly homologous variants appeared characteristic of ankylosing spondylitis blood. Matched ankylosing spondylitis synovial fluid reportedly showed significant enrichment of disease-linked clones.

Germline assignment: CDR1 DFQATT and CDR2 SNEGSKA (reference sequence). CDR3 length equals 13 residues. V was pared by 5 bases and J by 0 bases, with 5 bases between. Quantitative barcoded 5'-RACE was used to prepare TCR beta libraries. In TCRdb, the 5' RACE reads were re-called with MiXCR into one record per CDR3 protein. The table has fewer than 650,000 distinct CDR3 sequences, roughly 13% seen once. Comments on this clonotype: Its target is unknown.

This chain links TRBV20-1 with TRBJ2-6; no definite D call. Sequencing was done on a sample of blood, either unsorted or a sorted T cell fraction (not recorded which). This receptor was taken from a male donor with ankylosing spondylitis. Written as DNA, the CDR3 is TGCAGTGCTTATACCTCTGGGGCCAACGTCCTGACTTTC. Protein sequence: CSAYTSGANVLTF.